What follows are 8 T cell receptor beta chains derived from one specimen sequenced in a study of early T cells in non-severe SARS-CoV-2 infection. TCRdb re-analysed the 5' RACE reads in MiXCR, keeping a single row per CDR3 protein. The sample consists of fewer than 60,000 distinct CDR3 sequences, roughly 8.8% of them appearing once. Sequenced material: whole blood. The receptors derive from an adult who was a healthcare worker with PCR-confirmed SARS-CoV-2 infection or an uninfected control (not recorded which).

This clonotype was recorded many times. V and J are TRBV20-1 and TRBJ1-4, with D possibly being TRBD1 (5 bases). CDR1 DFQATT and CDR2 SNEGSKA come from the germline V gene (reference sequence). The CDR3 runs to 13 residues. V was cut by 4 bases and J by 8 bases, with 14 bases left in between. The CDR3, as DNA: TGCAGTGCTATCCTAAGACAGACCGAAAAACTGTTTTTT. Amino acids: CSAILRQTEKLFF.

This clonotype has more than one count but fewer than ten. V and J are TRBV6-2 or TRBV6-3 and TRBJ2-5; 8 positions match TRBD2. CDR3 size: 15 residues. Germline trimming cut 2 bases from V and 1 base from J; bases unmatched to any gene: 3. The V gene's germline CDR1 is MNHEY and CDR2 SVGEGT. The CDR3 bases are TGTGCCAGCAGTTACGGCGGGAGGATCCAAGAGACCCAGTACTTC. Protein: CASSYGGRIQETQYF.

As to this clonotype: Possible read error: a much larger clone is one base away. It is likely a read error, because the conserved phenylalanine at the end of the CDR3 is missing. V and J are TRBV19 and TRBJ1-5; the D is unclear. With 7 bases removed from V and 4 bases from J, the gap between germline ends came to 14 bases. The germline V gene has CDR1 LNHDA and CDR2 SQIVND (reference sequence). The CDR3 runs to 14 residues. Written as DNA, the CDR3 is TGTGCCAGTACTGCCCCCCGCAGGAATCAGCCCCAGCATTCT. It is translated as CASTAPRRNQPQHS.

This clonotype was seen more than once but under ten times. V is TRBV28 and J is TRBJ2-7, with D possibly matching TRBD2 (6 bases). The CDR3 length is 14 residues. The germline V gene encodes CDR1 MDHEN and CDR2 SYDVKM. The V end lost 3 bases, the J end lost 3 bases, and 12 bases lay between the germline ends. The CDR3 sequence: CASSFTAEGYEQYF. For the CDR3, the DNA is TGTGCCAGCAGTTTTACAGCGGAGGGCTACGAGCAGTACTTC.

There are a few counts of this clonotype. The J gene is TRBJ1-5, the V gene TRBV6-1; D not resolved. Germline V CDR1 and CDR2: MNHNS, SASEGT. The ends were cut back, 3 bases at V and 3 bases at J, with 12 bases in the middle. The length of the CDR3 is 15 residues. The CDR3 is CASSDPYRYNQPQHF. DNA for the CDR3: TGTGCCAGCAGTGACCCCTACAGATACAATCAGCCCCAGCATTTT.

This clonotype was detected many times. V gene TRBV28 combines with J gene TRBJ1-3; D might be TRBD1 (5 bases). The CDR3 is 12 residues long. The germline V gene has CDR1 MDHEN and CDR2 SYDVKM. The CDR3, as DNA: TGTGTCACCTGGGGGTCGGGAAACACCATATATTTT. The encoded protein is CVTWGSGNTIYF.

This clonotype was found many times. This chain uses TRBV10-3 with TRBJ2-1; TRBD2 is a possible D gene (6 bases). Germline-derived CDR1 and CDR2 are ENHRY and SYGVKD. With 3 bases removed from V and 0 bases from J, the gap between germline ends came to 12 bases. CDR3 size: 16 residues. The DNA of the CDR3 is TGTGCCATCAGTGATATTAGCGGAAACTCCTACAATGAGCAGTTCTTC. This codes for CAISDISGNSYNEQFF.

CDR3 protein: CASSQDRGTTDTQYF. The CDR3 nucleotides are TGCGCCAGCAGCCAAGACAGGGGAACAACAGATACGCAGTATTTT. This sequence joins TRBV4-3 and TRBJ2-3; D may be TRBD1 (6 bases). This CDR3 is 15 amino acids long. CDR1 LGHNA and CDR2 YSLEER come from the germline V gene. Trimming took 0 bases from V and 3 from J, leaving 10 bases between them.